Presented here are 21 T cell receptor beta chains from one specimen sequenced in a study of T cells after somatic rescue of genetic block. Produced via immunoSEQ multiplex PCR; TCRdb's table is partial and in-frame only. The table shows approximately 10,000 clones, with 71% occurring only once. Material for sequencing was peripheral blood mononuclear cells (PBMCs). The receptors shown here come from a boy between 10 and 17 years old.

The chain has TRBV6-8 and TRBJ2-6; D may be TRBD1 (6 bases). Trimming removed 2 bases at V and 2 bases at J, with 10 bases between. The CDR3 runs 16 residues. Germline V gene sequence: CDR1 MNHGY, CDR2 SAAAGT. This CDR3 reads CASSYANRAGANVLTF. The CDR3 nucleotides read TGTGCCAGCAGTTACGCTAACAGGGCTGGGGCCAACGTCCTGACTTTC.

The CDR3 DNA is TGTGCCAGCAGTGCTGCAGCGGGGACGCAAGAGACCCAGTACTTC. Translated: CASSAAAGTQETQYF. V and J are TRBV6-1 and TRBJ2-5; TRBD2 matches 7 bases. CDR3 size: 15 residues. Losses at the gene ends were 4 bases for V and 2 bases for J; bases not matched to a gene: 7. Germline CDR1 is MNHNS and CDR2 is SASEGT.

The rearrangement links TRBV6-6 to TRBJ1-5; D unclear. V lost 2 bases and J 0 bases, leaving 8 bases between the germline ends. The CDR3 sequence is 15 residues long. CDR1 and CDR2 (germline): MNHNY, SVGAGI (reference sequence). The DNA for the CDR3 is TGTGCCAGCAGTTACAGGGAGGGTAGCAATCAGCCCCAGCATTTT. This encodes CASSYREGSNQPQHF.

CDR3 coding DNA: TGTGCCAGCAGCCCCCGACTCCATCTAGGGGGGACTGAGACCCAGTACTTC. Translating gives CASSPRLHLGGTETQYF. This chain uses TRBV13 with TRBJ2-5, with D perhaps TRBD1 or TRBD2 (6 bases each). The CDR3 spans 17 residues. Germline V CDR1 and CDR2: PRHDT, FYEKMQ (reference sequence). Trimming removed 5 bases at V and 5 bases at J, with 24 bases between. The full variable domain, with the rest looked up from reference TRBV13 and TRBJ2-5, is AAGVIQSPRHLIKEKRETATLKCYPIPRHDTVYWYQQGPGQDPQFLISFYEKMQSDKGSIPDRFSAQQFSDYHSELNMSSLELGDSALYFCASSPRLHLGGTETQYFGPGTRLLVL.

This clone was seen only a few times. Other DNA sequences within the sample encode an identical CDR3. The chain employs TRBV7-9 and TRBJ1-2; TRBD1 might be the D (5 bases). V dropped 3 bases and J dropped 2 bases, with 10 bases sitting between them. This CDR3 spans 14 amino acids. Per the germline V gene, CDR1 is SEHNR and CDR2 is FQNEAQ (reference sequence). The CDR3 is CASSFRGTNYGYTF. The DNA of the CDR3 is TGTGCCAGCAGCTTTAGGGGAACGAACTATGGCTACACCTTC.

CDR3 sequence reads: CASSLLGNGYTF. The DNA for the CDR3 is TGTGCCAGCAGCCTCCTGGGGAATGGCTACACCTTC. The V call is TRBV7-2, the J call TRBJ1-2, with D unclear. Germline V gene lookup returns CDR1 SGHTA and CDR2 FQGNSA. The CDR3 is made up of 12 amino acids. V lost 5 bases and J lost 6, with 10 bases in between.

CDR3: CASSYTGPPSGNTIYF. Written as DNA, the CDR3 is TGTGCCAGCAGTTATACTGGACCGCCCTCTGGAAACACCATATATTTT. J is TRBJ1-3 and V is TRBV6-6; D ambiguous. V shed 3 bases and J shed 0 bases, with 12 bases lying between them. Germline CDR1 reads MNHNY; CDR2 reads SVGAGI (reference sequence). The CDR3 covers 16 residues.

The chain joins TRBV28 to TRBJ1-1; a possible D gene is TRBD1 (5 bases). CDR1 and CDR2 from the germline V gene are MDHEN and SYDVKM. V was pared by 3 bases and J by 2 bases, with 19 bases between. This CDR3 is built from 17 residues. The CDR3 here is CASSLGGRSLGNTEAFF. The CDR3 nucleotides are TGTGCCAGCAGTTTGGGGGGACGGTCCCTGGGTAACACTGAAGCTTTCTTT.

V is TRBV2 and J is TRBJ2-7; D is possibly TRBD1 (6 bases). CDR1 is SNHLY and CDR2 is FYNNEI in the germline V gene. The CDR3 is 12 amino acids. V dropped 5 bases and J dropped 3 bases, with 8 bases sitting between them. CDR3 DNA sequence: TGTGCCAGCAGTACCAGGGGCTACGAGCAGTACTTC. It specifies CASSTRGYEQYF.

The rearrangement links TRBV11-2 to TRBJ2-2, with D perhaps TRBD2 (5 bases). This CDR3 has 15 amino acids. From germline, CDR1 is SGHAT and CDR2 FQNNGV. Trimming removed 5 bases from V and 3 bases from J, with 13 bases in between. The chain's CDR3 is CASSRTGQYTGELFF. The CDR3 DNA follows: TGTGCCAGCAGCCGGACTGGGCAGTACACCGGGGAGCTGTTTTTT.

The V gene is TRBV6-6, the J gene TRBJ1-1; no reliable D call. This CDR3 has 12 residues. In germline, CDR1 is MNHNY, CDR2 SVGAGI (reference sequence). Trimming took 2 bases from V and 2 from J, leaving 3 bases between them. The CDR3 region is CASSYQNTEAFF. The CDR3 DNA follows: TGTGCCAGCAGTTACCAAAACACTGAAGCTTTCTTT.

In the case of this clone: A read error may explain this, as a much larger clone is one base away. The V gene is TRBV28, the J gene TRBJ1-1; maybe TRBD1 (5 bases). The CDR3 is made up of 14 amino acids. Germline assignment: CDR1 MDHEN and CDR2 SYDVKM. This CDR3 is CASSLHRFNTETFF. The CDR3 nucleotides are TGTGCCAGCAGTTTACACAGGTTTAACACTGAAACTTTCTTT.

The rearrangement links TRBV28 to TRBJ2-1, with D possibly called TRBD1 or TRBD2 (5 bases each). The length of the CDR3 is 14 residues. V shed 6 bases and J shed 8 bases, with 17 bases lying between them. The germline CDR1 and CDR2 sequences are MDHEN and SYDVKM. The CDR3 region is CASRFIWDGHEQFF. In DNA, the CDR3 is TGTGCCAGCAGATTCATTTGGGACGGACATGAGCAGTTCTTC.

The J gene is TRBJ2-3, the V gene TRBV27, with 7 bases identical to TRBD2. The germline CDR1 and CDR2 sequences are MNHEY and SMNVEV (reference sequence). After removal of 7 bases from V and 0 bases from J, the junction contained 4 bases not matched to a gene. The CDR3 is made up of 14 amino acids. The chain's CDR3 is CASTTSASTDTQYF. Written as DNA, the CDR3 is TGTGCCAGCACAACTAGCGCCAGCACAGATACGCAGTATTTT.

V gene TRBV30 combines with J gene TRBJ2-5; 11 positions agree with TRBD2. The V and J ends lost 0 bases and 10 bases, in that order; junction bases with no gene match: 16. Germline CDR1 GTSNPN, CDR2 SVGIG (reference sequence). The CDR3 covers 17 residues. This CDR3 reads CAWSVLLAGARWGGQYF. The CDR3 coding sequence is TGTGCCTGGAGTGTACTACTAGCGGGGGCCCGTTGGGGAGGCCAGTACTTC.

This chain uses TRBV11-2 with TRBJ2-5; TRBD2 matches 7 bases. The V segment lost 0 bases and the J segment 3 bases; nucleotides outside the gene matches: 4. The CDR3 is 15 amino acids. Germline V CDR1 and CDR2: SGHAT, FQNNGV. In DNA form, the CDR3 reads TGTGCCAGCAGCTTAGATTTGGCGGGGGAAGAGACCCAGTACTTC. Encoded protein: CASSLDLAGEETQYF. Combining the CDR3 with reference TRBV11-2 and TRBJ2-5 gives the whole variable domain EAGVAQSPRYKIIEKRQSVAFWCNPISGHATLYWYQQILGQGPKLLIQFQNNGVVDDSQLPKDRFSAERLKGVDSTLKIQPAKLEDSAVYLCASSLDLAGEETQYFGPGTRLLVL.

The rearrangement joins TRBV9 to TRBJ1-2; maybe TRBD1 (5 bases). Germline V gene data show CDR1 as SGDLS and CDR2 as YYNGEE. The V and J ends lost 0 bases and 7 bases respectively, with 16 bases between them. The CDR3 has 15 amino acids. The CDR3 nucleotides read TGTGCCAGCAGCGTAGGGGGGTTACAATGGGGTGGCTACACCTTC. It encodes CASSVGGLQWGGYTF.

The gene calls are TRBV19 and TRBJ2-7; 11 bases are a match to TRBD2. V lost 6 bases to trimming and J lost 7 bases; unmatched junction nucleotides: 8. This CDR3 is built from 14 residues. Per germline, CDR1 LNHDA and CDR2 SQIVND (reference sequence). CDR3: CASSLLAGVGEQYF. As DNA, the CDR3 is TGTGCCAGTAGCCTACTAGCGGGAGTAGGAGAGCAGTACTTC.

This chain connects TRBV10-3 to TRBJ2-7; D gene uncertain. The CDR3 has 14 amino acids. From germline, CDR1 is ENHRY and CDR2 SYGVKD. The ends were cut back, 0 bases at V and 3 bases at J, with 9 bases in the middle. CDR3 coding DNA: TGTGCCATCAGTGAGTCAGGAGCAAACTACGAGCAGTACTTC. Protein sequence: CAISESGANYEQYF.

V is TRBV27 and J is TRBJ2-7, with TRBD2 as a possible D gene (7 bases). The CDR3 totals 15 residues. Trimming cost V 2 bases and J 2 bases, with 13 bases left between them. The germline CDR1 and CDR2 sequences are MNHEY and SMNVEV (reference sequence). This CDR3 is CASSLMGGRPYEQYF. CDR3 DNA: TGTGCCAGCAGTTTAATGGGGGGGCGGCCCTACGAGCAGTACTTC.

This clone was seen a single time. V gene TRBV6-5 combines with J gene TRBJ2-7; 7 bases fit TRBD2. Per germline, CDR1 MNHEY and CDR2 SVGAGI. Trimming took 6 bases from V and 3 from J; bases not matched to a gene: 11. There are 15 residues in the CDR3. The CDR3 is CASSTLGTILYEQYF. The CDR3 coding sequence is TGTGCCAGCAGCACACTCGGGACTATACTCTACGAGCAGTACTTC.